Presented here are 19 T cell receptor beta chains from one specimen sequenced in a study of cytomegalovirus exposure and HLA in healthy donors. PCR employed 60 Vbeta and 13 Jbeta primers. Assay used: immunoSEQ multiplex PCR; TCRdb lists only in-frame clones, some missing. This table holds some 120,000 clones, 10% to 13% found once. The sample taken for sequencing was PBMCs. The receptors stem from a woman aged 18-29 years in good health and CMV-seropositive.

This sequence joins TRBV7-8 and TRBJ2-7; weak D call: TRBD2 (7 bases). Germline CDR1 reads SGHVS; CDR2 reads FQNEAQ. The CDR3 spans 17 residues. Deletions cut 2 bases from V and 1 base from J, with 18 bases between. The CDR3 DNA is TGTGCCAGCAGCTTAAAAGCTCCCGGGGGGCAGTCCTACGAGCAGTACTTC. Translated, it gives CASSLKAPGGQSYEQYF.

The CDR3 sequence: CASSKELAGGTDTQYF. The CDR3 DNA is TGTGCCAGCAGCAAAGAACTAGCGGGAGGCACAGATACGCAGTATTTT. The V gene is TRBV21-1, the J gene TRBJ2-3; TRBD2 reflects the table's D call only, with no check against the DNA. TRBV21-1 is a documented pseudogene. The CDR3 has 16 amino acids.

The genes are TRBV6-1 and TRBJ1-5; possible D gene TRBD1, 5 bases. The CDR3 covers 13 residues. V lost 8 bases to trimming and J lost 7 bases, with 15 bases between them. The germline V gene has CDR1 MNHNS and CDR2 SASEGT. CDR3 sequence (DNA): TGTGCCAGCGAAGGTCTGGGGGGGCAGCCCCAGCATTTT. It specifies CASEGLGGQPQHF.

This clone was detected a few times. The chain recombines TRBV5-6 with TRBJ2-7; a weak D match, TRBD2 (5 bases). Germline V gene data show CDR1 as SGHDT and CDR2 as YYEEEE. This CDR3 contains 14 residues. Trimming removed 1 base from V and 2 bases from J, with 10 bases in between. CDR3 region: CASSLTTGTYEQYF. DNA of the CDR3: TGTGCCAGCAGCTTGACCACCGGGACCTACGAGCAGTACTTC.

This clone was detected only a few times. The chain links TRBV27 to TRBJ2-7; D ambiguous. The length of the CDR3 is 13 residues. The germline gives CDR1 MNHEY, CDR2 SMNVEV (reference sequence). The V end was cut by 6 bases, the J end by 6 bases, with 15 bases between. CDR3 loop: CASSPRVLGEQYF. The CDR3 DNA reads as TGTGCCAGCAGCCCCCGAGTTCTTGGCGAGCAGTACTTC.

V gene TRBV7-3 combines with J gene TRBJ2-3; D is perhaps TRBD2 (6 bases). Trimming stripped 5 bases from V and 4 bases from J, with 13 bases between. The CDR3 is 14 amino acids. CDR1 is SGHTA, CDR2 FQGTGA, per germline. The CDR3 region is CASSSQGGADTQYF. The CDR3 bases are TGTGCCAGCAGCAGTCAGGGAGGCGCAGATACGCAGTATTTT.

This clone was seen more than once but under ten times. This chain links TRBV5-6 with TRBJ1-5, with TRBD1 identical over 7 bases. Looked up from germline, CDR1 is SGHDT and CDR2 is YYEEEE. This CDR3 contains 15 residues. V lost 4 bases and J lost 0; bases outside the gene matches: 4. CDR3 nucleotide sequence: TGTGCCAGCAGCCCGGGACAGAATAGCAATCAGCCCCAGCATTTT. It translates to CASSPGQNSNQPQHF.

The chain uses TRBV5-6 and TRBJ2-7; D is perhaps TRBD1 (5 bases). Looked up from germline, CDR1 is SGHDT and CDR2 is YYEEEE. Trimming cost V 1 base and J 3 bases, with 17 bases left between them. The CDR3 consists of 16 residues. Here the CDR3 reads CASSLRGQQGIYEQYF. The CDR3 DNA sequence: TGTGCCAGCAGCTTGAGGGGCCAACAAGGAATCTACGAGCAGTACTTC.

This chain connects TRBV5-6 to TRBJ1-2; D not certain. The germline V gene encodes CDR1 SGHDT and CDR2 YYEEEE. The CDR3 runs 14 residues. V lost 4 bases to trimming and J lost 4 bases, with 14 bases between them. The CDR3 reads CASSQTGGSYGYTF. The CDR3 nucleotides are TGTGCCAGCAGCCAGACCGGAGGTAGCTATGGCTACACCTTC.

This clone occurred a few times. J is TRBJ2-7 and V is TRBV6-5; TRBD2 matches at 7 bases. CDR1 is MNHEY, CDR2 SVGAGI, per germline. V was pared by 4 bases and J by 6 bases, with 15 bases of the junction left unmatched. The CDR3 runs to 16 residues. The CDR3 nucleotides read TGTGCCAGCAGTTCCCGCTTACAGCGGGAACAGCTCGAGCAGTACTTC. It specifies CASSSRLQREQLEQYF.

There are a few counts of this clone. This sequence joins TRBV7-9 and TRBJ1-1; possibly TRBD1 for D (5 bases). Trimming pared 8 bases from V and 0 bases from J, leaving 10 bases between. CDR3 length: 13 amino acids. Germline lookup yields CDR1 SEHNR and CDR2 FQNEAQ (reference sequence). This CDR3 is CASEAGLNTEAFF. CDR3 in DNA: TGTGCCAGCGAAGCAGGGTTGAACACTGAAGCTTTCTTT.

The chain joins TRBV5-4 to TRBJ1-1; D is unresolved. The germline V gene has CDR1 SGHNT and CDR2 YYREEE (reference sequence). V lost 2 bases and J 5 bases, leaving 16 bases between the germline ends. The CDR3 covers 15 residues. The CDR3 DNA is TGTGCCAGCAGCTTTTACGAGGTACGAGGGACTGAAGCTTTCTTT. It encodes CASSFYEVRGTEAFF. Filled out from reference TRBV5-4 and TRBJ1-1, the complete variable domain reads ETGVTQSPTHLIKTRGQQVTLRCSSQSGHNTVSWYQQALGQGPQFIFQYYREEENGRGNFPPRFSGLQFPNYSSELNVNALELDDSALYLCASSFYEVRGTEAFFGQGTRLTVV.

This clone was counted only a few times. The genes are TRBV2 and TRBJ1-5, with D perhaps matching TRBD1 (6 bases). The CDR3 totals 14 residues. The germline V and J ends were trimmed by 3 bases and 4 bases, with 10 bases remaining between them. Germline V gives CDR1 SNHLY, CDR2 FYNNEI. The CDR3 region has the DNA TGTGCCAGCAGTGAGACAGGAAATAATCAGCCCCAGCATTTT. Translation: CASSETGNNQPQHF.

This clone turned up a few times. This chain links TRBV19 with TRBJ1-5; 11 bases line up with TRBD1. The junction had 2 bases not matched to a gene; V was cut back by 6 bases and J by 7 bases. Germline V lookup: CDR1 LNHDA, CDR2 SQIVND (reference sequence). This CDR3 contains 13 residues. Written as DNA, the CDR3 is TGTGCCAGTAGGGGACAGGGGGGACAGCCCCAGCATTTT. It specifies CASRGQGGQPQHF.

The genes are TRBV4-1 and TRBJ2-1; 7 bases fit TRBD2. The CDR3 has 15 residues. CDR1 is MGHRA and CDR2 is YSYEKL in the germline V gene. With 3 bases clipped from V and 5 bases from J, the junction kept 7 bases outside the gene matches. The CDR3, as DNA: TGCGCCAGCAGCCACCGGGGCGGGAGCAACAATGAGCAGTTCTTC. This codes for CASSHRGGSNNEQFF.

This clone turned up a few times. The chain couples TRBV7-6 to TRBJ1-3; D gene uncertain. The CDR3 spans 14 residues. V dropped 5 bases and J dropped 3 bases, with 11 bases sitting between them. The germline CDR1 and CDR2 sequences are SGHVS and FNYEAQ. Written as DNA, the CDR3 is TGTGCCAGCAGCCCTGACCAGGTTGGAAACACCATATATTTT. Protein sequence: CASSPDQVGNTIYF.

CDR3 loop: CASSGQATGELFF. DNA for the CDR3: TGTGCCAGCAGCGGACAGGCCACCGGGGAGCTGTTTTTT. The V gene is TRBV9, the J gene TRBJ2-2, with D possibly being TRBD1 (6 bases). The CDR3 length is 13 residues. V gave up 3 bases and J gave up 4 bases, with 7 bases separating them. Germline assignment: CDR1 SGDLS and CDR2 YYNGEE.

This chain uses TRBV19 with TRBJ1-5; maybe TRBD1 (6 bases). Germline lookup yields CDR1 LNHDA and CDR2 SQIVND (reference sequence). The CDR3 is made up of 14 amino acids. V dropped 3 bases and J dropped 6 bases, with 12 bases sitting between them. CDR3: CASSIAGAGQPQHF. The CDR3 nucleotides are TGTGCCAGTAGTATTGCGGGGGCAGGTCAGCCCCAGCATTTT.

This clone was recorded a few times. The chain has TRBV11-2 and TRBJ2-5, with D hard to call. Germline lookup yields CDR1 SGHAT and CDR2 FQNNGV. The length of the CDR3 is 14 residues. V lost 3 bases and J lost 5, with 13 bases in between. CDR3 amino acids: CASSLSTGWETQYF. DNA of the CDR3: TGTGCCAGCAGCTTGAGTACTGGTTGGGAGACCCAGTACTTC.